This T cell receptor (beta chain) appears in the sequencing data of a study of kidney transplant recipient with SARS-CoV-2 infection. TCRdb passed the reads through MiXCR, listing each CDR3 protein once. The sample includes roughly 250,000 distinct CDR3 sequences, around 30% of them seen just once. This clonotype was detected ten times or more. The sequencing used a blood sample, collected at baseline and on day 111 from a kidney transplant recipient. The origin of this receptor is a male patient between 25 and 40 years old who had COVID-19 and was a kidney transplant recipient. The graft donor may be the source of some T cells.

CDR3 in DNA: TGTGCCAGCAGTTCCCCGGGACTAGCCGCCTACGAGCAGTACTTC. Protein: CASSSPGLAAYEQYF. This chain uses TRBV6-2 or TRBV6-3 with TRBJ2-7; 9 bases align to TRBD2. V lost 4 bases, J lost 2 bases, and 6 bases stayed unmatched. The length of the CDR3 is 15 residues. Germline CDR1 and CDR2: MNHEY and SVGEGT.